This is a list of T cell receptor beta chains from one sample in a study of Ad26.COV2.S vaccination and SARS-CoV-2 variants. The repertoire was sequenced with immunoSEQ multiplex PCR; TCRdb's copy has only in-frame clones and lacks some. The sample holds around 320,000 clones, 86% seen once. Sequenced material: peripheral blood, taken in a trial of Ad26.COV2.S vaccine versus placebo. Source of these receptors: a person aged 18-60 years who received the Ad26.COV2.S COVID-19 vaccine or a placebo. Each CDR3 is given with its conserved first and last residue. A D gene is named only where the DNA matches it firmly. Not all rows give a size; the values are once, few, many and, for expanded clones, a class.

J: TRBJ2-5
V: TRBV14
size: -
D: -
DNA: TGTGCCAGCAGCCAAGAGAAGCCGGGACGGATAAACCAAGAGACCCAGTACTTC
CDR3: CASSQEKPGRINQETQYF

J: TRBJ2-7
V: TRBV7-2
size: few
D: -
DNA: TGTGCCAGCAGCTCCTCACCTACGTTGCAGCAGTACTTC
CDR3: CASSSSPTLQQYF

J: TRBJ2-3
V: TRBV10-1
size: -
D: TRBD2
DNA: TGCGCCAGCAGTGAGAAACGGGGGGGGACAGATACGCAGTATTTT
CDR3: CASSEKRGGTDTQYF

J: TRBJ2-4
V: TRBV27
size: -
D: TRBD1
DNA: TGTGCCAGCAGTGCACAGGGGCCATTAGCCAAAAACATTCAGTACTTC
CDR3: CASSAQGPLAKNIQYF

J: TRBJ1-1
V: TRBV4-2
size: -
D: -
DNA: TGTGCCAGCAGCCAAGAAGGGCCTGCTTTCTTT
CDR3: CASSQEGPAFF

J: TRBJ2-1
V: TRBV6-2/TRBV6-3
size: -
D: TRBD2
DNA: TGTGCCAGCAGTTACTGGGGGAGCGGGGGCTACAATGAGCAGTTCTTC
CDR3: CASSYWGSGGYNEQFF

J: TRBJ1-2
V: TRBV3-1/TRBV3-2
size: -
D: -
DNA: TGTGCCAGCAGCCATCAGAGGTATGGCTACACCTTC
CDR3: CASSHQRYGYTF

J: TRBJ1-1
V: TRBV30
size: once
D: -
DNA: TGTGCCTGGAGTGTGGGGGAGGGGGTCTCGACTATGAACACTGAAGCTTTCTTT
CDR3: CAWSVGEGVSTMNTEAFF

J: TRBJ1-5
V: TRBV5-1
size: -
D: -
DNA: TGCGCCAGCAGCTTGATGGTTGATCAGCCCCAGCATTTT
CDR3: CASSLMVDQPQHF

J: TRBJ2-1
V: TRBV2
size: -
D: TRBD1
DNA: TGTGCCAGCAGTGGGGACAGCAACAATGAGCAGTTCTTC
CDR3: CASSGDSNNEQFF

J: TRBJ1-1
V: TRBV3-1/TRBV3-2
size: -
D: -
DNA: TGTGCCAGCAGCCAAGCGGGCTCGAACACTGAAGCTTTCTTT
CDR3: CASSQAGSNTEAFF

J: TRBJ1-1
V: TRBV5-4
size: -
D: TRBD1
DNA: TGTGCCAGCAGCCATTTCTCGGGGCTCGGGGACAGGCCCATGAACACTGAAGCTTTCTTT
CDR3: CASSHFSGLGDRPMNTEAFF

J: TRBJ1-1
V: TRBV6-5
size: -
D: -
DNA: TGTGCCAGCAGTTACTCGCAGAGGGCTTTCTTT
CDR3: CASSYSQRAFF

J: TRBJ1-1
V: TRBV5-1
size: once
D: -
DNA: TGCGCCAGCAGCCCTGACAGAATGAACACTGAAGCTTTCTTT
CDR3: CASSPDRMNTEAFF

J: TRBJ2-5
V: TRBV18
size: -
D: -
DNA: TGTGCCAGCTCACGAACCTCTCCTCCTTGGCGTGGAAAAGAGACCCAGTACTTC
CDR3: CASSRTSPPWRGKETQYF

J: TRBJ1-4
V: TRBV9
size: -
D: -
DNA: TGTGCCAGCAGCGTAGGGTCCGTAACTAATGAAAAACTGTTTTTT
CDR3: CASSVGSVTNEKLFF

J: TRBJ1-6
V: TRBV5-1
size: -
D: -
DNA: TGCGCCAGCAGCTTGGCCAACCGGGGGAATTCACCCCTCCACTTT
CDR3: CASSLANRGNSPLHF

J: TRBJ1-5
V: TRBV6-5
size: -
D: -
DNA: TGTGCCAGCAGTTACTCGGGTGGGACACCATTTTTT
CDR3: CASSYSGGTPFF

J: TRBJ1-2
V: TRBV12-5
size: -
D: -
DNA: TGTGCTAGTGGTTTGTACCCGACCCTGAGGGGCGACTATGGCTACACCTTC
CDR3: CASGLYPTLRGDYGYTF

J: TRBJ1-2
V: TRBV19
size: -
D: -
DNA: TGTGCCAGTAGGTTAAACAGGTCTGGCGGCTACACCTTC
CDR3: CASRLNRSGGYTF